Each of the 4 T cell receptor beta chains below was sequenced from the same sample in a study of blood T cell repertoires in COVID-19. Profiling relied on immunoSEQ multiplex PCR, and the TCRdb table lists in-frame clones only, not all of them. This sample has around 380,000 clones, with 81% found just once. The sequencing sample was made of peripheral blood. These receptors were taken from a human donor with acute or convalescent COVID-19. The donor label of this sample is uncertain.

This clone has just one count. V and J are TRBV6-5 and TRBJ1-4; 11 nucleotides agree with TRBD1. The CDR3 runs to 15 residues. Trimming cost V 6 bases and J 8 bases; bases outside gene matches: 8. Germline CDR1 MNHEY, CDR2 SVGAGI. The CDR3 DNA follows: TGTGCCAGCAGGGACAGGGGGCAGTTGAGGGAAAAACTGTTTTTT. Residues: CASRDRGQLREKLFF.

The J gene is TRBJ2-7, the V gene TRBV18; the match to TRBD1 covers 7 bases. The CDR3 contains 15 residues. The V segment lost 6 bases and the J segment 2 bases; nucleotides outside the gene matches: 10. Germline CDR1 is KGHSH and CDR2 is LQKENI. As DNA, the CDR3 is TGTGCCAGCTCGGGAGAGGACAGGAGAACCTACGAGCAGTACTTC. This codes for CASSGEDRRTYEQYF.

In nucleotides, the CDR3 is TGTGCCAGCAGGGTCGGGGGATCAGGAAACACCATATATTTT. Its translation is CASRVGGSGNTIYF. V is TRBV6-5 and J is TRBJ1-3; possibly TRBD1 for D (5 bases). CDR1 is MNHEY, CDR2 SVGAGI, per germline. V was cut by 6 bases and J by 4 bases, with 13 bases left in between. This CDR3 is built from 14 residues.

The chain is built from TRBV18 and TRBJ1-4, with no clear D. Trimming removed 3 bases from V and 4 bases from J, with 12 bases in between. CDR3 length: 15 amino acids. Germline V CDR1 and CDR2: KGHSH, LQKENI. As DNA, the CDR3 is TGTGCCAGCTCACCGAGTCGGCAGGTTAATGAAAAACTGTTTTTT. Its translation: CASSPSRQVNEKLFF.